The rows below give T cell receptor beta chains drawn from one sample of a study of type 1 and type 2 diabetes patients. From the multiplex PCR reads, TCRdb called clonotypes with MiXCR, one entry per CDR3 protein. The sample yields about 270,000 distinct CDR3 sequences, more than 40% seen once. Sequencing was carried out using peripheral blood mononuclear cells (PBMCs). The source of these receptors is a man between 18 and 29 years old with type 2 diabetes. CDR3s include the opening cysteine and the closing phenylalanine or tryptophan.

v_gene: TRBV25-1; CDR3aa: CASSGRGLAGVFPTDTQYF
v_gene: TRBV19; CDR3aa: CATRPAGGSSYEQYF
v_gene: TRBV19; CDR3aa: CASSFGQGQSYYEQYF
v_gene: TRBV7-2; CDR3aa: CASRREVAYEQYF
v_gene: TRBV6-1; CDR3aa: CASSSSSGSVPTDTQYF
v_gene: TRBV12-3/TRBV12-4; CDR3aa: CAGGTRTSTDTQYF
v_gene: TRBV19; CDR3aa: CASNPSPGAPEAFF
v_gene: TRBV20-1; CDR3aa: CSAPQGRNADTQYF
v_gene: TRBV7-3; CDR3aa: CASSWGPDGEQYF
v_gene: TRBV20-1; CDR3aa: CSASGDSAYNEQFF
v_gene: TRBV2; CDR3aa: CASSWRALRFEAFF
v_gene: TRBV6-1; CDR3aa: CASSGRDRDAYEQYF
v_gene: TRBV28; CDR3aa: CASKPGQYEKLFF
v_gene: TRBV10-2; CDR3aa: CASSRQGSGNTIYF
v_gene: TRBV6-6; CDR3aa: CASSVGGLALQETQYF
v_gene: TRBV19; CDR3aa: CASSPTGFYEQYF
v_gene: TRBV2; CDR3aa: CASSFLGDGYTF
v_gene: TRBV6-5; CDR3aa: CASRDWGYEQYF
v_gene: TRBV29-1; CDR3aa: CSVERTDNYEQYF
v_gene: TRBV24-1; CDR3aa: CATSDPGSRRQYF
v_gene: TRBV5-1; CDR3aa: CASSLARGAGANVLTF
v_gene: TRBV3-1; CDR3aa: CASSQARSSYEQYF
v_gene: TRBV2; CDR3aa: CASSRTSGSTGELFF
v_gene: TRBV5-1; CDR3aa: CASSRGLAGALTYEQYF
v_gene: TRBV5-6; CDR3aa: CASSFRDGSGGYTF
v_gene: TRBV28; CDR3aa: CASSLRGQYILFRKIF
v_gene: TRBV20-1; CDR3aa: CSAPFGTSNTGELFF
v_gene: TRBV5-5; CDR3aa: CASSLPGDRGDSPLHF
v_gene: TRBV4-1; CDR3aa: CASSQAVGNTGELFF
v_gene: TRBV10-3; CDR3aa: CAISESGGRAQGGELFF
v_gene: TRBV7-8; CDR3aa: CASSRGTLNNEQFF